Below are 4 T cell receptor beta chains sequenced from a single sample in a study of blood T cell repertoires in COVID-19. Sequencing used immunoSEQ multiplex PCR; TCRdb keeps in-frame clones, though not all of them. The sample lists fewer than 200,000 clones, approximately 86% occurring once. Sequenced sample: peripheral blood. These receptors were obtained from a woman aged 40 to 50 with COVID-19, enrolled during active disease.

The V call is TRBV18, the J call TRBJ2-1; tentatively, D is TRBD1 (5 bases). The CDR3 covers 16 residues. CDR1 and CDR2 from the germline V gene are KGHSH and LQKENI. The V and J ends lost 3 bases and 4 bases respectively, with 16 bases between them. CDR3 loop: CASSPLVGVSYNEQFF. The CDR3, as DNA: TGTGCCAGCTCACCTTTAGTAGGGGTGTCGTACAATGAGCAGTTCTTC.

V usage is TRBV6-5 and J usage is TRBJ2-3, with D tentatively TRBD2 (6 bases). CDR1 and CDR2 from the germline V gene are MNHEY and SVGAGI. Between the trimmed V and J ends, which lost 6 bases and 1 base, there was a span of 11 bases. The CDR3 is made up of 14 amino acids. Written as DNA, the CDR3 is TGTGCCAGCAGACTGTGGGGGGGCACAGATACGCAGTATTTT. This translates into CASRLWGGTDTQYF.

The gene calls are TRBV2 and TRBJ2-1; a weak D match, TRBD1 (6 bases). Germline V gene sequence: CDR1 SNHLY, CDR2 FYNNEI. Trimming cost V 4 bases and J 8 bases, with 18 bases left between them. The CDR3 spans 15 residues. DNA for the CDR3: TGTGCCAGCAGTGTTCAGGGGTTGTGGAGCGATGAGCAGTTCTTC. This sequence encodes CASSVQGLWSDEQFF.

The chain couples TRBV6-5 to TRBJ2-2; 9 bases are a match to TRBD1. CDR3 length: 15 amino acids. The germline V gene encodes CDR1 MNHEY and CDR2 SVGAGI. J was trimmed by 0 bases and V by 6 bases; bases with no gene match: 2. CDR3 residues: CASRRQGANTGELFF. CDR3 nucleotide sequence: TGTGCCAGCAGAAGACAGGGGGCGAACACCGGGGAGCTGTTTTTT.